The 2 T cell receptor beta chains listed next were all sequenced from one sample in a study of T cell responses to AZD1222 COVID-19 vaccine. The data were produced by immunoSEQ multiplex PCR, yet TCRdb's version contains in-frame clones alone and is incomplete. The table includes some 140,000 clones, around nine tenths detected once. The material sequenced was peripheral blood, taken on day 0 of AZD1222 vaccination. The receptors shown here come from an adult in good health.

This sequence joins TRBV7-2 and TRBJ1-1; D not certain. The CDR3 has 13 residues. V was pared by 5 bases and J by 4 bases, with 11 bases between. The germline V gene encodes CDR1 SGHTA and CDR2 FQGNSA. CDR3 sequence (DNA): TGTGCCAGCAGCCCCAGCGGGTTCACTGAAGCTTTCTTT. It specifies CASSPSGFTEAFF.

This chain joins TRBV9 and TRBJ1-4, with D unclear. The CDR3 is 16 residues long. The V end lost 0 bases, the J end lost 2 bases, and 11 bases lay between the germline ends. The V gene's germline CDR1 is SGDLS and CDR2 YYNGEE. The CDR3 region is CASSVAPADTNEKLFF. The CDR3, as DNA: TGTGCCAGCAGCGTAGCCCCCGCCGATACTAATGAAAAACTGTTTTTT.